Shown below are 30 T cell receptor beta chains from a single sample sequenced in a study of early T cells in non-severe SARS-CoV-2 infection. TCRdb recomputed calls from the 5' RACE reads with MiXCR, one row per CDR3 protein. This sample has tens of thousands of distinct CDR3 sequences, with about 5.7% found just once. Sequencing was performed on whole blood. These receptors were collected from an adult who was a healthcare worker with PCR-confirmed SARS-CoV-2 infection or an uninfected control (not recorded which).

This chain connects TRBV2 to TRBJ2-1; 10 nucleotides match TRBD2. The V gene end was trimmed by 8 bases and the J gene end by 6 bases; junction bases not matched to a gene: 4. The CDR3 loop spans 13 amino acids. CDR1 is SNHLY and CDR2 is FYNNEI in the germline V gene. The CDR3 sequence: CASRPSGGNEQFF. CDR3 nucleotide sequence: TGTGCCAGCCGGCCTAGCGGGGGCAATGAGCAGTTCTTC.

This clonotype has a handful of counts. V and J are TRBV2 and TRBJ2-7, with TRBD2 matching 9 bases. V dropped 3 bases and J dropped 4; count of bases not matched to a gene: 7. The germline V gene encodes CDR1 SNHLY and CDR2 FYNNEI. The CDR3 covers 15 residues. CDR3 nucleotide sequence: TGTGCCAGCAGTGACGGCCAGCGGGGGGCGTACGAGCAGTACTTC. This translates into CASSDGQRGAYEQYF.

This clonotype has a handful of counts. The genes are TRBV6-5 and TRBJ2-1; 7 positions agree with TRBD2. Germline-derived CDR1 and CDR2 are MNHEY and SVGAGI. V shed 5 bases, J shed 6 bases, and the junction held 7 bases outside the gene matches. This CDR3 has 14 amino acids. The CDR3 sequence: CASSTSWTSNEQFF. The CDR3, as DNA: TGTGCCAGCAGTACCTCCTGGACTAGCAATGAGCAGTTCTTC.

CDR3 loop: CASSLATTEAFF. Written as DNA, the CDR3 is TGTGCCAGCAGCTTGGCAACGACAGAAGCTTTCTTT. The chain recombines TRBV5-6 with TRBJ1-1; D is ambiguous. CDR1 is SGHDT and CDR2 is YYEEEE in the germline V gene. Trimming removed 0 bases at V and 8 bases at J, with 8 bases between. The length of the CDR3 is 12 residues.

This clonotype was seen many times. The chain couples TRBV28 to TRBJ2-7; 9 nucleotides agree with TRBD2. The CDR3 has 16 amino acids. Germline values: CDR1 MDHEN, CDR2 SYDVKM. V lost 2 bases and J lost 0; bases outside the gene matches: 5. CDR3 sequence: CASSLLFSGSSYEQYF. CDR3 DNA sequence: TGTGCCAGCAGTTTACTTTTTAGCGGGAGCTCCTACGAGCAGTACTTC.

This clonotype is medium-sized by share. The chain uses TRBV20-1 and TRBJ1-5; D perhaps matches TRBD1 (5 bases). This CDR3 is 13 amino acids long. Germline CDR1 reads DFQATT; CDR2 reads SNEGSKA (reference sequence). Trimming removed 3 bases from V and 5 bases from J, with 11 bases in between. The CDR3 is CSASTQGHQPQHF. DNA for the CDR3: TGCAGTGCTAGTACCCAGGGACATCAGCCCCAGCATTTT.

This clonotype was observed at least ten times. The chain has TRBV7-2 and TRBJ1-6; possible D gene TRBD1, 5 bases. The CDR3 is made up of 16 amino acids. V was cut by 4 bases and J by 7 bases, with 17 bases left in between. Per the germline V gene, CDR1 is SGHTA and CDR2 is FQGNSA. CDR3 sequence (DNA): TGTGCCAGCAGCTACTCAACAGGATTTCAGAATTCACCCCTCCACTTT. It translates to CASSYSTGFQNSPLHF.

This clonotype was counted at least ten times. The chain uses TRBV27 and TRBJ2-3, with D tentatively TRBD2 (5 bases). Trimming left V 7 bases short and J 2 bases short, with 16 bases between. The CDR3 length is 15 residues. The germline V gene encodes CDR1 MNHEY and CDR2 SMNVEV (reference sequence). The CDR3, as DNA: TGTGCCAGCATGGAGGCCAACCTATACACAGATACGCAGTATTTT. It translates to CASMEANLYTDTQYF.

This clonotype was picked up many times. The chain carries TRBV12-3 or TRBV12-4 and TRBJ2-2; perhaps TRBD1 as D (5 bases). Trimming stripped 1 base from V and 7 bases from J, with 10 bases between. This CDR3 is built from 14 residues. DNA for the CDR3: TGTGCCAGCAGTTTAGGTGGGGCCGGCGGGGAGCTGTTTTTT. This encodes CASSLGGAGGELFF.

This clonotype came up a few times. This chain connects TRBV7-2 to TRBJ1-2; D ambiguous. Trimming stripped 7 bases from V and 5 bases from J, with 14 bases between. The germline V gene has CDR1 SGHTA and CDR2 FQGNSA. The CDR3 is 13 amino acids. CDR3 in amino acids: CASNVDGLYGYTF. In nucleotides, the CDR3 is TGTGCCAGCAACGTGGACGGCCTATATGGCTACACCTTC.

Ten or more counts support this clonotype. V gene TRBV7-9 combines with J gene TRBJ1-2, with a weak D call TRBD1 (5 bases). The CDR3 is 15 amino acids. V gave up 2 bases and J gave up 0 bases, with 10 bases separating them. Germline CDR1 is SEHNR and CDR2 is FQNEAQ (reference sequence). The CDR3: CASSLRDRANYGYTF. The CDR3 nucleotides read TGTGCCAGCAGCTTAAGGGACCGAGCTAACTATGGCTACACCTTC.

This clonotype was detected only a few times. The chain employs TRBV7-3 and TRBJ1-2, with D tentatively TRBD1 (6 bases). CDR1 SGHTA and CDR2 FQGTGA come from the germline V gene. Trimming took 2 bases from V and 6 from J, leaving 13 bases between them. The CDR3 has 14 residues. CDR3 amino acids: CASSLLGGSDGYTF. The CDR3 DNA follows: TGTGCCAGCAGCTTACTAGGGGGATCCGATGGCTACACCTTC.

This clonotype was detected many times. This chain uses TRBV27 with TRBJ1-1; D gene unclear. The CDR3 loop spans 13 amino acids. Trimming stripped 5 bases from V and 3 bases from J, with 10 bases between. Germline assignment: CDR1 MNHEY and CDR2 SMNVEV (reference sequence). The DNA of the CDR3 is TGTGCCAGCAGTCCCATTTCGTACACTGAAGCTTTCTTT. It specifies CASSPISYTEAFF.

This clonotype appeared many times. J is TRBJ2-2 and V is TRBV5-1; 7 bases fit TRBD1. CDR1 is SGHRS and CDR2 is YFSETQ in the germline V gene. The CDR3 is 15 residues long. J gave up 1 base and V 4 bases, and 4 bases lay outside the gene matches. The CDR3 loop is CASSPGTENTGELFF. The CDR3 DNA follows: TGCGCCAGCAGCCCCGGGACAGAGAACACCGGGGAGCTGTTTTTT.

A few counts support this clonotype. V usage is TRBV18 and J usage is TRBJ1-2; 12 bases are a match to TRBD1. The V and J ends lost 6 bases and 8 bases, in that order; junction bases with no gene match: 7. This CDR3 is built from 14 residues. Germline-derived CDR1 and CDR2 are KGHSH and LQKENI. The CDR3 region is CASSPGQGAFGYTF. The DNA of the CDR3 is TGTGCCAGCTCGCCGGGACAGGGGGCTTTCGGCTACACCTTC.

This clonotype was detected many times. The chain has TRBV5-6 and TRBJ1-1; tentatively, D is TRBD1 (6 bases). The V and J ends lost 4 bases and 3 bases respectively, with 19 bases between them. Germline V lookup: CDR1 SGHDT, CDR2 YYEEEE. The CDR3 consists of 16 residues. DNA for the CDR3: TGTGCCAGCAGCCCGGACACAGGGAGAGGGGACACTGAAGCTTTCTTT. Amino acids: CASSPDTGRGDTEAFF.

V and J are TRBV25-1 and TRBJ2-3; tentative D call: TRBD2 (6 bases). This CDR3 has 15 amino acids. Germline CDR1 reads MGHDK; CDR2 reads SYGVNS. Deletions cut 3 bases from V and 1 base from J, with 11 bases between. The DNA for the CDR3 is TGTGCCAGCAGTGAGTCTTGGAGGGGCACAGATACGCAGTATTTT. Translation: CASSESWRGTDTQYF.

This clonotype was picked up a small number of times. The gene calls are TRBV12-3 or TRBV12-4 and TRBJ1-5; 7 nucleotides match TRBD1. Losses at the gene ends were 6 bases for V and 7 bases for J; bases not matched to a gene: 12. The CDR3 is 15 residues long. The CDR3 here is CASSFGQGGRQPQHF. CDR3 bases: TGTGCCAGCAGCTTTGGGCAGGGGGGAAGACAGCCCCAGCATTTT.

The sample holds a few counts of this clonotype. The rearrangement uses TRBV12-3 or TRBV12-4 and TRBJ2-3; D perhaps matches TRBD2 (6 bases). The CDR3 is 14 residues long. Trimming shortened V by 3 bases and J by 2 bases, and 9 bases separated the two germline ends. The DNA for the CDR3 is TGTGCCAGCAGTTTGGCTAGCGTCACAGATACGCAGTATTTT. It codes for CASSLASVTDTQYF.

This clonotype was counted a few times. J is TRBJ2-7 and V is TRBV3-1; 7 bases line up with TRBD2. CDR1 is LGHDT and CDR2 is YNNKEL in the germline V gene (reference sequence). The trim removed 5 bases at V and 6 bases at J, leaving 16 bases unmatched. CDR3 length: 16 amino acids. The CDR3 here is CASSSSLAGALPEQYF. CDR3 DNA: TGTGCCAGCAGCTCCAGTCTGGCGGGAGCTCTCCCCGAGCAGTACTTC.

This clonotype was recorded at least ten times. The V gene is TRBV28, the J gene TRBJ2-7, with D perhaps matching TRBD1 (7 bases). Trimming stripped 8 bases from V and 4 bases from J, with 15 bases between. CDR3 length: 13 amino acids. CDR1 is MDHEN, CDR2 SYDVKM, per germline. CDR3 in DNA: TGTGCCAGCGCAGGGGGGAGTAGATACGAGCAGTACTTC. Encoded protein: CASAGGSRYEQYF.

This clonotype showed up many times. The J gene is TRBJ1-2, the V gene TRBV19, with 9 positions matching TRBD1. Trimming removed 7 bases from V and 7 bases from J; junction bases left unmatched: 25. This CDR3 comprises 19 residues. Germline CDR1 is LNHDA and CDR2 is SQIVND (reference sequence). The CDR3: CASTLQGGQGSTSPFGYTF. The CDR3, as DNA: TGTGCCAGTACCCTTCAAGGGGGACAGGGATCCACCTCGCCTTTTGGCTACACCTTC.

This clonotype ranks as medium-sized. The chain is built from TRBV10-3 and TRBJ2-5; D is perhaps TRBD1 (6 bases). CDR1 ENHRY and CDR2 SYGVKD come from the germline V gene. The CDR3 sequence is 13 residues long. The V end was cut by 5 bases, the J end by 1 base, with 8 bases between. The CDR3 DNA reads TGTGCCATCAGTAAGGACAGCCAAGAGACCCAGTACTTC. Protein: CAISKDSQETQYF.

This clonotype was seen ten or more times. The rearrangement uses TRBV6-5 and TRBJ2-7; 7 bases fit TRBD2. The CDR3 loop spans 15 amino acids. J lost 6 bases, V lost 6 bases, and 14 bases had no gene match. CDR1 MNHEY and CDR2 SVGAGI come from the germline V gene. CDR3 sequence (DNA): TGTGCCAGCAGGGAGAGCGGGGAGCTTGGTAGCGAGCAGTACTTC. Its protein product is CASRESGELGSEQYF.

In this sample, this clonotype turned up many times. The chain carries TRBV20-1 and TRBJ2-2; the match to TRBD1 covers 9 bases. After removal of 3 bases from V and 7 bases from J, the junction contained 12 bases not matched to a gene. This CDR3 is 16 amino acids long. The germline gives CDR1 DFQATT, CDR2 SNEGSKA (reference sequence). This CDR3 is CSASSTGGQRIGELFF. The CDR3 DNA follows: TGCAGTGCTAGTAGTACAGGGGGCCAAAGGATCGGGGAGCTGTTTTTT.

This clonotype was counted many times. The chain links TRBV5-3 to TRBJ1-5, with TRBD1 as a possible D gene (5 bases). TRBV5-3 is recorded as an ORF, its role being uncertain. This CDR3 has 18 residues. The V end was cut by 0 bases, the J end by 4 bases, with 20 bases between. The CDR3, as DNA: TGTGCCAGAAGCTTGGTGGCAGGGACGACAAAAAGGAATCAGCCCCAGCATTTT. It yields the protein CARSLVAGTTKRNQPQHF.

This clonotype is categorized as medium-sized. The V and J genes are TRBV30 and TRBJ2-3, with a tentative D call TRBD2 (6 bases). The CDR3 runs 12 residues. Trimming cost V 3 bases and J 4 bases, with 8 bases left between them. Germline lookup yields CDR1 GTSNPN and CDR2 SVGIG (reference sequence). The DNA of the CDR3 is TGTGCCTGGAGACTAGCTGCAGATACGCAGTATTTT. Encoded protein: CAWRLAADTQYF.

The J gene is TRBJ2-3, the V gene TRBV7-3; D possibly uses TRBD1 or TRBD2 (5 bases each). This CDR3 spans 14 amino acids. V dropped 4 bases and J dropped 1 base, with 9 bases sitting between them. Germline-derived CDR1 and CDR2 are SGHTA and FQGTGA. The CDR3 here is CASSWQGRTDTQYF. As DNA, the CDR3 is TGTGCCAGCAGCTGGCAGGGACGCACAGATACGCAGTATTTT. Full variable domain (remainder filled in from reference TRBV7-3 and TRBJ2-3): GAGVSQTPSNKVTEKGKYVELRCDPISGHTALYWYRQSLGQGPEFLIYFQGTGAADDSGLPNDRFFAVRPEGSVSTLKIQRTERGDSAVYLCASSWQGRTDTQYFGPGTRLTVL.

The chain links TRBV4-3 to TRBJ2-5; the D call may be TRBD1 or TRBD2 (5 bases each). Trimming left V 2 bases short and J 5 bases short, with 9 bases between. Germline V lookup: CDR1 LGHNA, CDR2 YSLEER. The CDR3 runs 13 residues. The CDR3 DNA is TGCGCCAGCAGCCAAACGGGACGGGAGACCCAGTACTTC. As protein: CASSQTGRETQYF.

Ten or more counts support this clonotype. The chain joins TRBV4-1 to TRBJ2-5; D unresolved. This CDR3 spans 15 amino acids. The V and J ends lost 0 bases and 5 bases respectively, with 13 bases between them. Germline V gene lookup returns CDR1 MGHRA and CDR2 YSYEKL. This CDR3 is CASSQEKGYWETQYF. CDR3 nucleotides: TGCGCCAGCAGCCAAGAAAAAGGGTACTGGGAGACCCAGTACTTC.